These 5 T cell receptor beta chains came from one sample sequenced in a study of vaccination effects on CD4 cells after COVID-19. For these receptors, no antigen is known. Once cultured for 9 to 11 days, the cells underwent separation to obtain CD4+ T cells. Two-dose BNT162b2 or mRNA-1273 vaccination was given to participants. Sequencing used immunoSEQ multiplex PCR; TCRdb keeps in-frame clones, though not all of them. Altogether about 57,000 clones are present, around 73% being singletons, with the ten largest covering around 4%. This specimen consisted of CD4+ T cells from PBMCs cultured without peptide, obtained after COVID-19 vaccination. Receptor source: a human donor who received a COVID-19 vaccine.

This clone has just a few counts. The rearrangement uses TRBV5-5 and TRBJ1-1; D unresolved. Germline V gives CDR1 SGHKS, CDR2 YYEKEE (reference sequence). The CDR3 is 13 residues long. V lost 1 base and J 1 base, leaving 5 bases between the germline ends. The CDR3 sequence: CASSLMGNTEAFF. As DNA, the CDR3 is TGTGCCAGCAGCTTGATGGGGAACACTGAAGCTTTCTTT. Full variable domain (outside the CDR3, taken from reference TRBV5-5 and TRBJ1-1): DAGVTQSPTHLIKTRGQQVTLRCSPISGHKSVSWYQQVLGQGPQFIFQYYEKEERGRGNFPDRFSARQFPNYSSELNVNALLLGDSALYLCASSLMGNTEAFFGQGTRLTVV.

This clone was recorded a few times. The chain carries TRBV4-2 and TRBJ1-1, with D perhaps matching TRBD1 (5 bases). V shed 3 bases and J shed 1 base, with 15 bases lying between them. Per the germline V gene, CDR1 is LGHNA and CDR2 is YNFKEQ. The CDR3 is made up of 16 amino acids. The DNA of the CDR3 is TGTGCCAGCAGCCAGGGCCCCGGGACTGAGAACACTGAAGCTTTCTTT. Translation: CASSQGPGTENTEAFF.

The chain joins TRBV18 to TRBJ2-7; TRBD1 aligns across 9 bases. CDR1 is KGHSH, CDR2 LQKENI, per germline. The CDR3 totals 14 residues. Trimming removed 3 bases from V and 3 bases from J; junction bases left unmatched: 3. CDR3 DNA: TGTGCCAGCTCACCGGACAGGGGCGGCTACGAGCAGTACTTC. Its translation: CASSPDRGGYEQYF.

The chain is built from TRBV5-4 and TRBJ1-3, with D possibly matching TRBD1 (6 bases). V lost 0 bases and J 0 bases, leaving 10 bases between the germline ends. Germline V CDR1 and CDR2: SGHNT, YYREEE (reference sequence). The CDR3 sequence is 16 residues long. The CDR3 nucleotides are TGTGCCAGCAGCTTGGCCGGGGGCTTCTCTGGAAACACCATATATTTT. It codes for CASSLAGGFSGNTIYF. Looking up the rest from reference TRBV5-4 and TRBJ1-3 gives the full variable domain: ETGVTQSPTHLIKTRGQQVTLRCSSQSGHNTVSWYQQALGQGPQFIFQYYREEENGRGNFPPRFSGLQFPNYSSELNVNALELDDSALYLCASSLAGGFSGNTIYFGEGSWLTVV.

The J gene is TRBJ1-2, the V gene TRBV5-1; the match to TRBD1 covers 9 bases. The trim removed 4 bases at V and 8 bases at J, leaving 9 bases unmatched. The CDR3 covers 14 residues. Germline loops: CDR1 SGHRS, CDR2 YFSETQ. The CDR3 region is CASSADRGYRGYTF. For the CDR3, the DNA is TGCGCCAGCAGCGCGGACAGGGGCTATCGGGGCTACACCTTC.